This TCR beta chain derives from a study of blood T cell repertoires in COVID-19. The CDR3 sequence is 13 residues long. V lost 3 bases and J 4 bases, leaving 9 bases between the germline ends. This table comes from immunoSEQ multiplex PCR, and its TCRdb copy is limited to in-frame clones, with some not included. The top ten clones hold under 1.1% of a sample with around 78,000 clones, about nine tenths of them seen once. The rearrangement joins TRBV12-3 or TRBV12-4 to TRBJ1-1; D call uncertain. Input material: peripheral blood. This TCR derives from a woman aged 50 to 60 in a cohort sampled during active COVID-19. The CDR3 reads CASSFGHGTEAFF. The CDR3 nucleotides read TGTGCCAGCAGTTTTGGTCACGGCACTGAAGCTTTCTTT.